These 9 T cell receptor beta chains were sequenced from one sample in a study of graft-versus-host responses after intestinal transplantation. Their specific antigens are unknown. TCRdb's copy holds only in-frame clones and misses some; the assay was immunoSEQ multiplex PCR. The data hold roughly 120,000 clones, with approximately 90% observed a single time. Here the sequenced sample was unstimulated CD4+ T cells sorted from spleen or lymph node cells, taken before intestinal transplant. The receptors were gathered from a human donor who received an intestinal transplant.

V is TRBV7-6 and J is TRBJ2-3; D perhaps matches TRBD2 (6 bases). The CDR3 has 16 amino acids. Looked up from germline, CDR1 is SGHVS and CDR2 is FNYEAQ. V gave up 1 base and J gave up 7 bases, with 18 bases separating them. The CDR3 protein is CASSLGGKPGANTQYF. The CDR3 bases are TGTGCCAGCAGCTTAGGCGGGAAGCCCGGGGCCAATACGCAGTATTTT. The complete variable domain, with remaining parts taken from reference TRBV7-6 and TRBJ2-3, reads GAGVSQSPRYKVTKRGQDVALRCDPISGHVSLYWYRQALGQGPEFLTYFNYEAQQDKSGLPNDRFSAERPEGSISTLTIQRTEQRDSAMYRCASSLGGKPGANTQYFGPGTRLTVL.

The chain links TRBV6-5 to TRBJ2-2; 9 positions agree with TRBD1. V lost 6 bases and J lost 6; bases outside the gene matches: 5. The germline CDR1 and CDR2 sequences are MNHEY and SVGAGI. The CDR3 consists of 14 residues. CDR3 nucleotide sequence: TGTGCCAGCAGCCCACAGGGGGCTTCCGGGGAGCTGTTTTTT. Its translation is CASSPQGASGELFF.

V and J are TRBV11-2 and TRBJ2-5; D might be TRBD2 (7 bases). This CDR3 spans 14 amino acids. Between the trimmed V and J ends, which lost 8 bases and 4 bases, there was a span of 17 bases. Germline V lookup: CDR1 SGHAT, CDR2 FQNNGV. The CDR3 DNA sequence: TGTGCCAGCCATGGGGGGGCGTTGGGAGAGACCCAGTACTTC. Its protein product is CASHGGALGETQYF.

The chain joins TRBV9 to TRBJ2-1; 14 bases match TRBD2. V lost 4 bases, J lost 4 bases, and 1 base stayed unmatched. Germline V gives CDR1 SGDLS, CDR2 YYNGEE. The CDR3 spans 15 residues. This chain's CDR3 is CASSRLAGGYNEQFF. The CDR3 coding sequence is TGTGCCAGCAGCAGACTAGCGGGGGGGTACAATGAGCAGTTCTTC.

The CDR3 DNA sequence: TGTGCCAGCAGAAAGACAGGGGCGAATAATTCACCCCTCCACTTT. Protein product: CASRKTGANNSPLHF. The genes are TRBV6-5 and TRBJ1-6; 8 nucleotides match TRBD1. This CDR3 comprises 15 residues. Trimming cost V 6 bases and J 5 bases; bases outside gene matches: 6. From germline, CDR1 is MNHEY and CDR2 SVGAGI.

This chain uses TRBV2 with TRBJ2-3, with D hard to call. Trimming removed 2 bases at V and 1 base at J, with 10 bases between. CDR3 length: 15 residues. Germline V CDR1 and CDR2: SNHLY, FYNNEI. CDR3 region: CASSEQLRGTDTQYF. The CDR3 DNA sequence: TGTGCCAGCAGTGAACAATTAAGAGGCACAGATACGCAGTATTTT.

The chain is built from TRBV7-6 and TRBJ2-5, with 10 bases that match TRBD2. The CDR3 runs to 15 residues. Germline assignment: CDR1 SGHVS and CDR2 FNYEAQ. The ends lost 2 bases at V and 13 bases at J; junction bases unmatched: 13. The CDR3 DNA is TGTGCCAGCAGCTTACCCCTAGCGGGAGTGAGCCCGGTGTACTTC. Its protein product is CASSLPLAGVSPVYF.

This chain links TRBV25-1 with TRBJ2-3; D not certain. Trimming left V 0 bases short and J 2 bases short, with 15 bases between. From germline, CDR1 is MGHDK and CDR2 SYGVNS. The CDR3 totals 17 residues. In nucleotides, the CDR3 is TGTGCCAGCAGTGAATACCGAGATTACCTCTCCACAGATACGCAGTATTTT. Translated, it gives CASSEYRDYLSTDTQYF.

The chain links TRBV19 to TRBJ2-1; 10 bases are a match to TRBD2. V trimming: 1 base; J trimming: 7 bases; junction bases outside the gene matches: 10. Germline V gene data show CDR1 as LNHDA and CDR2 as SQIVND (reference sequence). The CDR3 totals 17 residues. In DNA, the CDR3 is TGTGCCAGTAGTATAGGCCTAGCGGGAGTAGGTAGGAATGAGCAGTTCTTC. Translation: CASSIGLAGVGRNEQFF.